What follows describes a single TCR beta chain. Its specificity is not known. Checkpoint therapy with ipilimumab 1 mg/kg began 14 to 28 days after transplant. Patients received nivolumab 3 mg/kg at weeks 1, 4, 7, 10, then fortnightly to week 26. This record comes from a study of ipilimumab plus nivolumab after autologous stem cell transplantation. The CDR3 runs 15 residues. Germline V gene sequence: CDR1 SGHNT, CDR2 YYREEE (reference sequence). The V gene end was trimmed by 3 bases and the J gene end by 5 bases; junction bases not matched to a gene: 9. Assay: immunoSEQ multiplex PCR; the TCRdb copy retains only in-frame clones and omits some. The sample lists 20,000 to 25,000 clones, 77% occurring once. Study-wide findings and caveats: TCR repertoire, Treg phenotype and gut microbiota reportedly support more study of this approach.

The rearrangement links TRBV5-4 to TRBJ1-2, with 8 bases matching TRBD1. Sample: PBMCs, taken in a trial of ipilimumab plus nivolumab as post-transplant consolidation. The sequence derives from a male donor with diffuse large B-cell lymphoma. CDR3 in DNA: TGTGCCAGCAGCTCGGAGACAGGGGAGTGGTATGGCTACACCTTC. Protein: CASSSETGEWYGYTF.